This note documents a single T cell receptor (beta chain) sequence. The antigen remains undetermined. This CDR3 spans 17 amino acids. Trimming pared 3 bases from V and 8 bases from J, leaving 26 bases between. Germline V gene data show CDR1 as SGHDT and CDR2 as YYEEEE. This sample was included in a study of cytomegalovirus exposure and HLA in healthy donors. Overall study results and limits: In a later analysis, several top co-occurrence clusters appeared linked to parvovirus B19, influenza, CMV and Epstein-Barr virus. Associated with cytomegalovirus, according to the listing, were fewer than 200 TCR beta chains. Analysis performed later found roughly 17,000 TCR beta sequences associated with HLA alleles at 0.05 false discovery rate. Relative to the approximately 700-donor mean, N-insertions were reportedly fewer in an Asian-associated ancestry cluster in a later analysis.

In the PCR, 60 Vbeta and 13 Jbeta primers were used. Generated by immunoSEQ multiplex PCR, the TCRdb table keeps only in-frame clones and is missing some. The sample holds about 160,000 clones; 65% to 85% are singletons and the top ten take around 6.7%. Sequencing was performed on PBMCs. The rearrangement links TRBV5-6 to TRBJ1-2; no clear D. This TCR derives from a woman in her thirties in good health and CMV-seropositive. DNA of the CDR3: TGTGCCAGCAGCTCGAGCGGGGAAGGGTGGAGGGCCGGGGGCTACACCTTC. Protein: CASSSSGEGWRAGGYTF.